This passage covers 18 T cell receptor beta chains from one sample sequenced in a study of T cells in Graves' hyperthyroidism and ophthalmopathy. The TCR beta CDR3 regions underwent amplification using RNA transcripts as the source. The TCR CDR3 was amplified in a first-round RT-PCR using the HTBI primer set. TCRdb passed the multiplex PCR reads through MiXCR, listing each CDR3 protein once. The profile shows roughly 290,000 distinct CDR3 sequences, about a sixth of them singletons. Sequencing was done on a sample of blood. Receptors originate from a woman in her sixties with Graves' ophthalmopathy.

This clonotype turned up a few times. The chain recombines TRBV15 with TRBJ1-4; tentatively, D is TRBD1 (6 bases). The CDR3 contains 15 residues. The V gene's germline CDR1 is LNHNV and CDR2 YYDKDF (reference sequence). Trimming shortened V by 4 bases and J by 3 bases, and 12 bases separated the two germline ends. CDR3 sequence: CATSTQGGPNEKLFF. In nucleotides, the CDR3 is TGTGCCACCAGCACACAGGGAGGGCCTAATGAAAAACTGTTTTTT.

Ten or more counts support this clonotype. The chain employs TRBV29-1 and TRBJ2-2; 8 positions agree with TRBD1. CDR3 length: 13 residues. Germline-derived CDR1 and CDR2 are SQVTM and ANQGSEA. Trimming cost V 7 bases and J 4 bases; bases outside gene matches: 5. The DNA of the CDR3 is TGCAGCGCGGACAGGGCGGGCACCGGGGAGCTGTTTTTT. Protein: CSADRAGTGELFF.

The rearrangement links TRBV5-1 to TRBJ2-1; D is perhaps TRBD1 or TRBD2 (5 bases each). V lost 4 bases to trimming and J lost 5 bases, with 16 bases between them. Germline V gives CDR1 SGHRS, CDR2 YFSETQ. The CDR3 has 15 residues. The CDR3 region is CASSDNRDGDNEQFF. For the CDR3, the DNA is TGCGCCAGCAGCGACAACCGGGACGGGGACAATGAGCAGTTCTTC.

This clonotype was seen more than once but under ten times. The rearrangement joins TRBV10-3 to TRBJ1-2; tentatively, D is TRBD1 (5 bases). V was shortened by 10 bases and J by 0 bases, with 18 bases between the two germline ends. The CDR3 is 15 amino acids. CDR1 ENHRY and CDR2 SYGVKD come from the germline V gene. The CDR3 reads CATTQTVTANYGYTF. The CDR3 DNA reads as TGTGCCACCACTCAGACAGTAACTGCTAACTATGGCTACACCTTC.

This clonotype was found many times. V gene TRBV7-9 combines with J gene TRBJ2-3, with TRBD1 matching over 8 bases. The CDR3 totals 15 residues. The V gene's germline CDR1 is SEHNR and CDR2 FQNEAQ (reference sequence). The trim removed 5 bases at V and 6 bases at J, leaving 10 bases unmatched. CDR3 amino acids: CASSQTTGGYDTQYF. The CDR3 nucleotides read TGTGCCAGCAGCCAAACAACAGGGGGATATGATACGCAGTATTTT.

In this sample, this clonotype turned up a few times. As DNA, the CDR3 is TGCGCCAGCAGCCAAGTTACGGGAGCCTATACCGGGGAGCTGTTTTTT. As protein: CASSQVTGAYTGELFF. The chain has TRBV4-3 and TRBJ2-2; D is possibly TRBD2 (6 bases). There are 16 residues in the CDR3. V dropped 1 base and J dropped 5 bases, with 14 bases sitting between them. Germline V gene sequence: CDR1 LGHNA, CDR2 YSLEER.

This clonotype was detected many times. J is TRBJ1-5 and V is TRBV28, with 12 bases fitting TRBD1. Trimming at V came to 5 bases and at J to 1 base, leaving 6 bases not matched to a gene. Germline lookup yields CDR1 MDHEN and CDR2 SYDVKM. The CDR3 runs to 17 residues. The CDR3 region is CASSTLGTGGSNQPQHF. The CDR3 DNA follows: TGTGCCAGCAGTACTCTTGGGACAGGGGGCAGCAATCAGCCCCAGCATTTT.

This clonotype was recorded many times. DNA for the CDR3: TGCAGTGCTAGAGTTGGACAGAATAATGAAAAACTGTTTTTT. Translation: CSARVGQNNEKLFF. This chain links TRBV20-1 with TRBJ1-4; D may be TRBD1 (6 bases). This CDR3 region has 14 residues. V lost 1 base to trimming and J lost 4 bases, with 10 bases between them. Germline-derived CDR1 and CDR2 are DFQATT and SNEGSKA (reference sequence).

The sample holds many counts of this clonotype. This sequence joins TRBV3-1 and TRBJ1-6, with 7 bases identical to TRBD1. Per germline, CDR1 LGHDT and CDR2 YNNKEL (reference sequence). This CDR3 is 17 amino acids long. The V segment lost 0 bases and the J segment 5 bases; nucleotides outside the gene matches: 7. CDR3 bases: TGTGCCAGCAGCCAAGATCTCGGGACAGCAGATAATTCACCCCTCCACTTT. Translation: CASSQDLGTADNSPLHF. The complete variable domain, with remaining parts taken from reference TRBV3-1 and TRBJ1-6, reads DTAVSQTPKYLVTQMGNDKSIKCEQNLGHDTMYWYKQDSKKFLKIMFSYNNKELIINETVPNRFSPKSPDKAHLNLHINSLELGDSAVYFCASSQDLGTADNSPLHFGNGTRLTVT.

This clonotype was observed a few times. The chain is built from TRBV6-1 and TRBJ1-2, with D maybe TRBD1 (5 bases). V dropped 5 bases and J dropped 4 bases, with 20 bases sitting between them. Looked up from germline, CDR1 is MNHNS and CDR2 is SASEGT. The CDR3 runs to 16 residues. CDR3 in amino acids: CASSYFRRQKLYGYTF. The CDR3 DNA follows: TGTGCCAGCAGTTACTTCAGACGACAGAAACTCTATGGCTACACCTTC.

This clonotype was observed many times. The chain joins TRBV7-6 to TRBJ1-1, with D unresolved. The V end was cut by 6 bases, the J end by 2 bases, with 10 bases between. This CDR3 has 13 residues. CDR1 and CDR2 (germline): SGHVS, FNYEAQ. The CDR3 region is CASRPQPNTEAFF. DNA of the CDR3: TGTGCCAGCAGACCACAGCCAAACACTGAAGCTTTCTTT.

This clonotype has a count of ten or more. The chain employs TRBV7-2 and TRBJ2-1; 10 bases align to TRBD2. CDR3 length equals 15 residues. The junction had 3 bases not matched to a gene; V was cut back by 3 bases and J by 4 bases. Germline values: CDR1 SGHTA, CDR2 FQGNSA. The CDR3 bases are TGTGCCAGCAGCTTTAGGACTAGCGGATACAATGAGCAGTTCTTC. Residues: CASSFRTSGYNEQFF.

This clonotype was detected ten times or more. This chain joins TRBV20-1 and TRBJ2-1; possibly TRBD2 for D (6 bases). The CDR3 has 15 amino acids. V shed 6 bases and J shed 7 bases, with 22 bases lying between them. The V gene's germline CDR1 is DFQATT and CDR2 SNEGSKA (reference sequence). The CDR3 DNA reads TGCAGTGCCGAGACTAGGAGGGGATCAAATAATGAGCAGTTCTTC. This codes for CSAETRRGSNNEQFF.

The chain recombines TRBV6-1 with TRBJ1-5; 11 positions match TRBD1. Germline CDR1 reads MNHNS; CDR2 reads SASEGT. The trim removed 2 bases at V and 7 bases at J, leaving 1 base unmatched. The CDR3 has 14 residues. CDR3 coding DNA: TGTGCCAGCAGTGAAAGGACAGGGGGCCAGCCCCAGCATTTT. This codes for CASSERTGGQPQHF.

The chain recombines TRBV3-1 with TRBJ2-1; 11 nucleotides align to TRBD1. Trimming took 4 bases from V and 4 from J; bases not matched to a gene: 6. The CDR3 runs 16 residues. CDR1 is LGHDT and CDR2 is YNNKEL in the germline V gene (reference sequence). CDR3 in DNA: TGTGCCAGCAGCCGCATTGGACAGGGGGCTTACAATGAGCAGTTCTTC. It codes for CASSRIGQGAYNEQFF.

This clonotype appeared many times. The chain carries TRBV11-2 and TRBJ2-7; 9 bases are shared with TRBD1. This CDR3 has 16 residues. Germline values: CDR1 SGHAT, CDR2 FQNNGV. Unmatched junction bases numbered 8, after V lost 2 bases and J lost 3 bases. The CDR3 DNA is TGTGCCAGCAGCTTAATATTTGGGACAGGGTACTACGAGCAGTACTTC. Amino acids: CASSLIFGTGYYEQYF.

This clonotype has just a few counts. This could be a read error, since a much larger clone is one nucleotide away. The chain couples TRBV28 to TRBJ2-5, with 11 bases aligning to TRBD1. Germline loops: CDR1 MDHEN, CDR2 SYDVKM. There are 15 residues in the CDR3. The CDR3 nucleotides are TGTGCCGGCAGTACTATAGGGACAGGGGGAGAGACCCAGTACTTC. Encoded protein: CAGSTIGTGGETQYF.

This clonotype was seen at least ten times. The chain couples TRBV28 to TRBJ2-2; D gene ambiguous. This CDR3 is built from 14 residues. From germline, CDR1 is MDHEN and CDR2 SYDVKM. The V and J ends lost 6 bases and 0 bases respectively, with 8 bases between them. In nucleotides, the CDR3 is TGTGCCAGCAGGGAGACCGCGAACACCGGGGAGCTGTTTTTT. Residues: CASRETANTGELFF.